Described below is a single T cell receptor beta chain sequence and its context. This CDR3 has 14 amino acids. These data belong to a study of blood T cell repertoires in COVID-19. TCRdb's copy holds only in-frame clones and misses some; the assay was immunoSEQ multiplex PCR. The sample lists more than 65,000 clones; 75% to 90% were seen once. This receptor was obtained from a man older than 75 with acute or convalescent COVID-19. Sequencing was carried out using peripheral blood. This chain links TRBV21-1 with TRBJ1-1; the D call of TRBD1 is as the table states it, not checked on the DNA. TRBV21-1 represents a pseudogene. CDR3: CASSKGGDNAEAFF. Here the CDR3 DNA reads TGTGCCAGCAGCAAAGGGGGCGACAACGCTGAAGCTTTCTTT.